Sequencing of this T cell receptor (beta chain) was carried out in a study of cytomegalovirus exposure and HLA in healthy donors. Broader study findings: Earlier analysis found most TCR beta V segments productive about 90% or about 30% of the time.

PCR used 60 Vbeta primers and 13 Jbeta primers. The table came from immunoSEQ multiplex PCR; TCRdb's copy has only in-frame clones and leaves some out. The sample holds some 150,000 clones, roughly 80% seen once. Germline lookup yields CDR1 SGHRS and CDR2 YFSETQ. The V segment lost 2 bases and the J segment 0 bases; nucleotides outside the gene matches: 12. The CDR3 runs to 18 residues. About this clone itself: Its antigen is still unknown.

Sequencing used PBMCs. This receptor was taken from a man aged 25 to 40 in good health and CMV-seronegative. The V gene is TRBV5-1, the J gene TRBJ2-7; 9 bases are a match to TRBD2. CDR3 sequence: CASSFGSGGQIRSYEQYF. Here the CDR3 DNA reads TGCGCCAGCAGCTTCGGTAGCGGGGGACAAATCCGCTCCTACGAGCAGTACTTC.